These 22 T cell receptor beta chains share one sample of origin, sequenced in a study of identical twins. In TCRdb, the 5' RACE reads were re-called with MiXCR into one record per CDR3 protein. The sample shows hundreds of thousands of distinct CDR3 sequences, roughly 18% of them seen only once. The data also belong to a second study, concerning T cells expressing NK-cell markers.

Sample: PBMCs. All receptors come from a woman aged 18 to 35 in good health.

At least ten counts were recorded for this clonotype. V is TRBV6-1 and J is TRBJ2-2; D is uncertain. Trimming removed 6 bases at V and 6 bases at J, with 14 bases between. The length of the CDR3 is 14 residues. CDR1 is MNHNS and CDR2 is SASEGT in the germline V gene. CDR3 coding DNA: TGTGCCAGCAGCAAACTGGCCCCTCCCGGGGAGCTGTTTTTT. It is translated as CASSKLAPPGELFF.

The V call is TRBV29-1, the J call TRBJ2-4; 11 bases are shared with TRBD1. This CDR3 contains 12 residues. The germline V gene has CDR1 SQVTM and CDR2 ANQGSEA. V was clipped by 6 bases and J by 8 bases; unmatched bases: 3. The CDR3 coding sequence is TGCAGCGTGGGGGGACAGGGGGACATTCAGTACTTC. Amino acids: CSVGGQGDIQYF.

The CDR3 coding sequence is TGTGCCAGCAGTTTAGCCCATCTCAGGGGGTTCGAGCAGTACTTC. Residues: CASSLAHLRGFEQYF. The chain joins TRBV12-3 or TRBV12-4 to TRBJ2-7; 7 bases are a match to TRBD1. This CDR3 has 15 amino acids. V trimming: 0 bases; J trimming: 6 bases; junction bases outside the gene matches: 8.

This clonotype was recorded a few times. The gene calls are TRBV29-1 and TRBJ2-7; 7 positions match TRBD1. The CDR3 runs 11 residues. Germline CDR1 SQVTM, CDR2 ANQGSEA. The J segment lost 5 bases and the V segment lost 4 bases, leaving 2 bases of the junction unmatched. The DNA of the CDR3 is TGCAGCGTTGGAACAGGGGACGAGCAGTACTTC. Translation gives CSVGTGDEQYF.

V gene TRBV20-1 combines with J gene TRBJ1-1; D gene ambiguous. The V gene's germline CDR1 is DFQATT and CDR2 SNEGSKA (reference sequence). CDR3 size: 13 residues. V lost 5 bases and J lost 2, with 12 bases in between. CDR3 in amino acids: CSAPRTGNTEAFF. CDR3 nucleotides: TGCAGTGCTCCCCGGACGGGAAACACTGAAGCTTTCTTT.

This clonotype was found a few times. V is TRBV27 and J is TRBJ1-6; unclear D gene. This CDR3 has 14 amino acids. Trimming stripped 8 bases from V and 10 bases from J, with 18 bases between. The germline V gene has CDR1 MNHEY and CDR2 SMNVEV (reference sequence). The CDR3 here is CASSWIERESPLHF. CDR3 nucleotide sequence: TGTGCCAGCTCCTGGATCGAAAGGGAATCACCCCTCCACTTT.

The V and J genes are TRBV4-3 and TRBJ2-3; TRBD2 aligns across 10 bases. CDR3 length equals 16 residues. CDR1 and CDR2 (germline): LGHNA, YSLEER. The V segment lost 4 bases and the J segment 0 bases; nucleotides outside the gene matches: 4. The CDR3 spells CASSPLLAGSTDTQYF. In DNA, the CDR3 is TGCGCCAGCAGCCCACTACTAGCGGGGAGCACAGATACGCAGTATTTT.

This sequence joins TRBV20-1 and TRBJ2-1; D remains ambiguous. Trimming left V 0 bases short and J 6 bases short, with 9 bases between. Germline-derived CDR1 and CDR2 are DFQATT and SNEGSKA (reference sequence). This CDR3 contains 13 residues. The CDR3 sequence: CSARDRPANEQFF. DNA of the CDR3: TGCAGTGCTAGAGATCGGCCCGCCAATGAGCAGTTCTTC.

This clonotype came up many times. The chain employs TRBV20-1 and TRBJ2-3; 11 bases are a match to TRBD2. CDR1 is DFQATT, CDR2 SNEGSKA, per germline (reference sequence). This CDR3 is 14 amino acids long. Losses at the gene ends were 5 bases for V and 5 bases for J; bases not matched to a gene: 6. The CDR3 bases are TGCAGTGCTCATAGCGGGGGGGCGGGAGATACGCAGTATTTT. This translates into CSAHSGGAGDTQYF.

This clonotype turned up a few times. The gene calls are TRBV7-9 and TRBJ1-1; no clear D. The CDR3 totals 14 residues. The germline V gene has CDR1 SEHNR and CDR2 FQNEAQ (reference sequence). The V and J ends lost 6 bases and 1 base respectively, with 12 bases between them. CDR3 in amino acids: CASRSGVSNTEAFF. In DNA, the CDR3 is TGTGCCAGCAGATCCGGGGTCTCGAACACTGAAGCTTTCTTT.

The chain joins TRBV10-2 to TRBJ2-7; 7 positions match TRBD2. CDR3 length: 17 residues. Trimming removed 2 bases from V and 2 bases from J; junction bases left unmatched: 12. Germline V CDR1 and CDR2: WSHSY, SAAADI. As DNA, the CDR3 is TGCGCCAGCAGTGAGAGTGGGGGGAGCGGGATCACCTACGAGCAGTACTTC. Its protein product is CASSESGGSGITYEQYF.

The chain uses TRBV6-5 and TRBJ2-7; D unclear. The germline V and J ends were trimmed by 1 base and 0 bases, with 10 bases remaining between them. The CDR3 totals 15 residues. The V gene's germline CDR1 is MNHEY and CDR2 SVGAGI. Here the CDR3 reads CASSYLSLSSYEQYF. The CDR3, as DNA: TGTGCCAGCAGTTACTTATCCCTGAGCTCCTACGAGCAGTACTTC.

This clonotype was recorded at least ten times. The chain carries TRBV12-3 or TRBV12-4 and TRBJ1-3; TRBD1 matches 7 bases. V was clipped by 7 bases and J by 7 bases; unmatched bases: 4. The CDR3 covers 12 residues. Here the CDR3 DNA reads TGTGCCAGCATACACAGGGGTAACACCATATATTTT. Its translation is CASIHRGNTIYF.

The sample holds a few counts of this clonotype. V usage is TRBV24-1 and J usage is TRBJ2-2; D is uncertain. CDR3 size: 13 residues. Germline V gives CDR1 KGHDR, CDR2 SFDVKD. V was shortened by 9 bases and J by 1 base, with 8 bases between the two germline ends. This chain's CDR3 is CATSSGNTGELFF. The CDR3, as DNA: TGTGCCACCTCGTCCGGGAACACCGGGGAGCTGTTTTTT.

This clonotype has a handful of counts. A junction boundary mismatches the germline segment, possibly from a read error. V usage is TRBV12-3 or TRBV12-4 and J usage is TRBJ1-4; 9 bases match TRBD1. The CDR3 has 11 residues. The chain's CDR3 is CASSRQGEAIF. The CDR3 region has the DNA TGTGCCAGCAGTCGACAGGGGGAGGCAATTTTT.

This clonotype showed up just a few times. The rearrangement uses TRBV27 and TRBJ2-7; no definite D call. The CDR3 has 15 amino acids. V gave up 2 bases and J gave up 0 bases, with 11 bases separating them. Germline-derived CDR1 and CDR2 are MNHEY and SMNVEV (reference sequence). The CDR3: CASSLRAVSSYEQYF. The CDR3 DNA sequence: TGTGCCAGCAGTTTACGTGCGGTAAGCTCCTACGAGCAGTACTTC.

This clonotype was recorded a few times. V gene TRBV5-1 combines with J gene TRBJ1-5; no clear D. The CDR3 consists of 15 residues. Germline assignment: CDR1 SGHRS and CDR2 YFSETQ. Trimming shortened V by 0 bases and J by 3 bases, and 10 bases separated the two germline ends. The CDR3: CASSLVAVSNQPQHF. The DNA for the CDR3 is TGCGCCAGCAGCTTGGTGGCAGTCTCCAATCAGCCCCAGCATTTT. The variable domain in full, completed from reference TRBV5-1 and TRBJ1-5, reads KAGVTQTPRYLIKTRGQQVTLSCSPISGHRSVSWYQQTPGQGLQFLFEYFSETQRNKGNFPGRFSGRQFSNSRSEMNVSTLELGDSALYLCASSLVAVSNQPQHFGDGTRLSIL.

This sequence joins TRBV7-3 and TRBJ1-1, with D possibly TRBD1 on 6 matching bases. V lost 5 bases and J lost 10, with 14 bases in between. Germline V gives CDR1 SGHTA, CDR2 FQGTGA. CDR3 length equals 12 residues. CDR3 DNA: TGTGCCAGCAGCAAATCCGGGACACCAGCTTTCTTT. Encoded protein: CASSKSGTPAFF.

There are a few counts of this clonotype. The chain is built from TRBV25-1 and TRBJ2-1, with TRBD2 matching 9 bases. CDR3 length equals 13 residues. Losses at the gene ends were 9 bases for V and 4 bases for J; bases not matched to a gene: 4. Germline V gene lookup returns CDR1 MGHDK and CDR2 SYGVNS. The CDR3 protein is CASSGSRYNEQFF. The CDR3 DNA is TGTGCCAGTAGCGGGAGTAGGTACAATGAGCAGTTCTTC.

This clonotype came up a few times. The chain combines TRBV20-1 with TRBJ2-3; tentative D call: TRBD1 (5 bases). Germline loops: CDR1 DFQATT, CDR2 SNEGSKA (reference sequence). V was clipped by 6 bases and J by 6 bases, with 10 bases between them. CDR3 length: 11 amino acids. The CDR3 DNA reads TGCAGTGCCCAGAAGGGGGATACGCAGTATTTT. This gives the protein CSAQKGDTQYF.

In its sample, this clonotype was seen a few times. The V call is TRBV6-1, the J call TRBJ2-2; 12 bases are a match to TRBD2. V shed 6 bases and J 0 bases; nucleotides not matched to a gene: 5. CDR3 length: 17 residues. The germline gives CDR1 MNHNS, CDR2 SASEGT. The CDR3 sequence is CASSPLAGGANTGELFF. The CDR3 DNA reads TGTGCCAGCAGCCCACTAGCGGGGGGTGCGAACACCGGGGAGCTGTTTTTT.

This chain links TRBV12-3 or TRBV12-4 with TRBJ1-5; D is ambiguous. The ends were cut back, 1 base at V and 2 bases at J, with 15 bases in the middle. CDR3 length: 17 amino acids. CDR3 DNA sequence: TGTGCCAGCAGTTTAGGGGCTGCAGTCTCGCGCAATCAGCCCCAGCATTTT. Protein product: CASSLGAAVSRNQPQHF.